This entry lists 24 T cell receptor beta chains sequenced from one sample in a study of technical replicates of blood from a handful of donors. The method was immunoSEQ multiplex PCR; TCRdb's version includes in-frame clones alone and lacks a portion of them. The sample lists under 85,000 clones, roughly 94% occurring once. Sequencing used T cells isolated from PBMCs. These receptors were taken from a human donor in good health.

The CDR3 DNA is TGTGCCAGTACGCCGGGGACAGGAAAATACGAGCAGTACTTC. This translates into CASTPGTGKYEQYF. The chain recombines TRBV19 with TRBJ2-7; 8 bases line up with TRBD1. This CDR3 comprises 14 residues. The germline V gene has CDR1 LNHDA and CDR2 SQIVND (reference sequence). Losses at the gene ends were 7 bases for V and 4 bases for J; bases not matched to a gene: 9.

J is TRBJ1-1 and V is TRBV18; TRBD1 agrees at 9 bases. The CDR3 totals 16 residues. The germline V gene encodes CDR1 KGHSH and CDR2 LQKENI. J gave up 3 bases and V 3 bases, and 8 bases lay outside the gene matches. CDR3 in amino acids: CASSPSGQGRDTEAFF. In nucleotides, the CDR3 is TGTGCCAGCTCACCCTCCGGACAGGGGCGCGACACTGAAGCTTTCTTT.

V and J are TRBV7-9 and TRBJ2-3, with 12 bases lining up with TRBD1. The CDR3 is made up of 15 amino acids. The germline gives CDR1 SEHNR, CDR2 FQNEAQ (reference sequence). V shed 1 base and J 5 bases; nucleotides not matched to a gene: 1. The CDR3 DNA is TGTGCCAGCAGCTTAGGGGACAGGGGGCAAGATACGCAGTATTTT. Translation: CASSLGDRGQDTQYF.

This chain connects TRBV7-6 to TRBJ2-5, with a possible D match to TRBD1 (6 bases). CDR1 SGHVS and CDR2 FNYEAQ come from the germline V gene. Trimming pared 1 base from V and 4 bases from J, leaving 19 bases between. The CDR3 runs to 17 residues. The CDR3 DNA reads as TGTGCCAGCAGCTTAGATGGGGGCGGCCGGAGCCCAGAGACCCAGTACTTC. Its translation: CASSLDGGGRSPETQYF.

This clone was seen once. Here the CDR3 DNA reads TGTGCCAGCAGCTTATCTGGCAGGGCGTCCTACGAGCAGTACTTC. Translated: CASSLSGRASYEQYF. The gene calls are TRBV7-9 and TRBJ2-7, with a tentative D call TRBD1 (5 bases). The CDR3 runs to 15 residues. V was shortened by 2 bases and J by 1 base, with 12 bases between the two germline ends. CDR1 SEHNR and CDR2 FQNEAQ come from the germline V gene (reference sequence).

This chain connects TRBV11-3 to TRBJ2-7; 7 bases line up with TRBD1. This CDR3 is 15 amino acids long. Germline CDR1 SGHNT, CDR2 YENEEA. V was clipped by 5 bases and J by 3 bases; unmatched bases: 10. The CDR3 DNA follows: TGTGCCAGCAGCCCGAGACAGGGAGAAGACTACGAGCAGTACTTC. Its translation: CASSPRQGEDYEQYF.

The chain is built from TRBV11-3 and TRBJ1-1; 8 bases map to TRBD1. CDR3 length: 14 residues. V shed 4 bases and J 1 base; nucleotides not matched to a gene: 2. Per germline, CDR1 SGHNT and CDR2 YENEEA. The CDR3 region has the DNA TGTGCCAGCAGCTCACAGGGGGGGAACACTGAAGCTTTCTTT. This codes for CASSSQGGNTEAFF.

The chain employs TRBV25-1 and TRBJ2-1; D gene uncertain. The length of the CDR3 is 12 residues. In germline, CDR1 is MGHDK, CDR2 SYGVNS. V lost 6 bases, J lost 8 bases, and 11 bases lay in between. This CDR3 reads CASREYRDEQFF. As DNA, the CDR3 is TGTGCCAGCAGGGAGTACCGGGATGAGCAGTTCTTC.

The chain joins TRBV5-1 to TRBJ1-5; no clear D. Trimming shortened V by 0 bases and J by 0 bases, and 7 bases separated the two germline ends. The CDR3 sequence is 15 residues long. Germline assignment: CDR1 SGHRS and CDR2 YFSETQ. The CDR3 spells CASSLARGSNQPQHF. The CDR3 DNA sequence: TGCGCCAGCAGCTTGGCACGGGGTAGCAATCAGCCCCAGCATTTT.

The chain uses TRBV6-6 and TRBJ2-5; a weak D match, TRBD2 (6 bases). CDR1 MNHNY and CDR2 SVGAGI come from the germline V gene (reference sequence). This CDR3 contains 14 residues. Trimming cost V 6 bases and J 2 bases, with 13 bases left between them. For the CDR3, the DNA is TGTGCCAGCAGCCCGGGAGCCTTACAAGAGACCCAGTACTTC. This gives the protein CASSPGALQETQYF.

The chain joins TRBV7-5 to TRBJ2-2; the D segment call TRBD2 is taken from the table without a DNA check. TRBV7-5 is annotated as a pseudogene. The CDR3 contains 18 residues. This chain's CDR3 is CVRSAGLAGVTNTGELFF. The CDR3 nucleotides read TGTGTCAGAAGCGCTGGACTAGCGGGGGTAACGAACACCGGGGAGCTGTTTTTT.

This chain joins TRBV30 and TRBJ1-1; 9 bases align to TRBD1. The CDR3 is 13 amino acids. V was clipped by 8 bases and J by 3 bases; unmatched bases: 7. Germline V CDR1 and CDR2: GTSNPN, SVGIG (reference sequence). The CDR3, as DNA: TGTGCCGCGGGGACAGGGTGGGACACTGAAGCTTTCTTT. As protein: CAAGTGWDTEAFF.

The gene calls are TRBV5-1 and TRBJ2-7, with unresolved D. V lost 0 bases to trimming and J lost 5 bases, with 18 bases between them. Germline CDR1 SGHRS, CDR2 YFSETQ. The CDR3 runs to 16 residues. CDR3 DNA: TGCGCCAGCAGCTTGGAATACAGCTTGGCCGGCGACGAGCAGTACTTC. Amino acid sequence: CASSLEYSLAGDEQYF.

The chain couples TRBV5-1 to TRBJ2-1, with D possibly being TRBD2 (7 bases). Trimming left V 4 bases short and J 9 bases short, with 23 bases between. Germline-derived CDR1 and CDR2 are SGHRS and YFSETQ. The CDR3 runs 16 residues. The CDR3 DNA reads TGCGCCAGCAGCCAGTCAAATGGGGGGGGCTTTGGTGAGCAGTTCTTC. The encoded protein is CASSQSNGGGFGEQFF.

The gene calls are TRBV27 and TRBJ2-7; 11 positions agree with TRBD2. The germline CDR1 and CDR2 sequences are MNHEY and SMNVEV (reference sequence). V dropped 2 bases and J dropped 1; count of bases not matched to a gene: 1. The CDR3 is 15 amino acids. This CDR3 is CASSLGTSGSYEQYF. DNA for the CDR3: TGTGCCAGCAGTTTAGGGACTAGCGGATCCTACGAGCAGTACTTC.

The gene calls are TRBV5-5 and TRBJ2-1; 8 bases fit TRBD1. Trimming at V came to 4 bases and at J to 6 bases, leaving 9 bases not matched to a gene. Germline lookup yields CDR1 SGHKS and CDR2 YYEKEE (reference sequence). The CDR3 spans 15 residues. CDR3 sequence reads: CASSPYGQGSNEQFF. CDR3 bases: TGTGCCAGCAGCCCCTACGGACAGGGCAGCAATGAGCAGTTCTTC.

The rearrangement joins TRBV27 to TRBJ2-7; perhaps TRBD1 as D (6 bases). CDR1 MNHEY and CDR2 SMNVEV come from the germline V gene (reference sequence). Trimming removed 4 bases at V and 2 bases at J, with 9 bases between. CDR3 length: 13 residues. The CDR3 sequence: CASSYRAPYEQYF. In nucleotides, the CDR3 is TGTGCCAGCAGTTACAGGGCTCCCTACGAGCAGTACTTC.

This clone showed up just once. The rearrangement joins TRBV10-1 to TRBJ2-1; tentatively, D is TRBD2 (5 bases). The CDR3 extends over 11 amino acids. Trimming stripped 4 bases from V and 10 bases from J, with 8 bases between. The V gene's germline CDR1 is WNHNN and CDR2 SYGVQD (reference sequence). CDR3 loop: CASSGGREQFF. The CDR3 bases are TGCGCCAGCAGTGGCGGGCGGGAGCAGTTCTTC.

V is TRBV27 and J is TRBJ2-1; 11 positions match TRBD1. Germline V gene data show CDR1 as MNHEY and CDR2 as SMNVEV (reference sequence). The CDR3 has 14 amino acids. V lost 3 bases to trimming and J lost 8 bases; unmatched junction nucleotides: 3. CDR3 DNA sequence: TGTGCCAGCAGTTTTCGGGACAGGGGGTATGAGCAGTTCTTC. This sequence encodes CASSFRDRGYEQFF.

This chain uses TRBV12-5 with TRBJ2-1; possibly TRBD2 for D (6 bases). CDR3 length: 15 amino acids. Germline V gene data show CDR1 as LGHNT and CDR2 as FRNRAP. V was clipped by 6 bases and J by 5 bases, with 17 bases between them. CDR3: CASGLGLAKNNEQFF. The DNA for the CDR3 is TGTGCTAGTGGGCTAGGGCTAGCGAAGAACAATGAGCAGTTCTTC.

The chain links TRBV9 to TRBJ2-5; 9 nucleotides line up with TRBD2. There are 15 residues in the CDR3. V lost 0 bases and J lost 6; bases outside the gene matches: 6. The germline V gene has CDR1 SGDLS and CDR2 YYNGEE. The CDR3 region is CASSVESGRLKTQYF. CDR3 nucleotides: TGTGCCAGCAGCGTAGAAAGCGGGAGGCTGAAGACCCAGTACTTC.

This clone has more than one count but fewer than ten. The chain combines TRBV30 with TRBJ1-1, with D perhaps TRBD1 (5 bases). CDR3 length: 12 residues. Trimming removed 2 bases at V and 13 bases at J, with 17 bases between. Germline lookup yields CDR1 GTSNPN and CDR2 SVGIG (reference sequence). The CDR3 DNA reads TGTGCCTGGAGTCATTTGGGGGACTGGATTTTCTTT. This sequence encodes CAWSHLGDWIFF. The variable domain in full, with the rest retrieved from reference TRBV30 and TRBJ1-1, is SQTIHQWPATLVQPVGSPLSLECTVEGTSNPNLYWYRQAAGRGLQLLFYSVGIGQISSEVPQNLSASRPQDRQFILSSKKLLLSDSGFYLCAWSHLGDWIFFGQGTRLTVV.

This chain joins TRBV7-9 and TRBJ1-1; D uncertain. The CDR3 contains 15 residues. Between the trimmed V and J ends, which lost 7 bases and 2 bases, there was a span of 17 bases. Germline CDR1 SEHNR, CDR2 FQNEAQ (reference sequence). The CDR3 region has the DNA TGTGCCAGCACCCCCCCCGTTTGGAGTAACACTGAAGCTTTCTTT. It translates to CASTPPVWSNTEAFF.

V is TRBV11-3 and J is TRBJ2-3; perhaps TRBD2 as D (6 bases). Germline V CDR1 and CDR2: SGHNT, YENEEA. This CDR3 comprises 16 residues. The germline V and J ends were trimmed by 0 bases and 3 bases, with 13 bases remaining between them. The CDR3 DNA follows: TGTGCCAGCAGCTTAGAGGGACGGGCGGGGACAGATACGCAGTATTTT. The encoded protein is CASSLEGRAGTDTQYF.